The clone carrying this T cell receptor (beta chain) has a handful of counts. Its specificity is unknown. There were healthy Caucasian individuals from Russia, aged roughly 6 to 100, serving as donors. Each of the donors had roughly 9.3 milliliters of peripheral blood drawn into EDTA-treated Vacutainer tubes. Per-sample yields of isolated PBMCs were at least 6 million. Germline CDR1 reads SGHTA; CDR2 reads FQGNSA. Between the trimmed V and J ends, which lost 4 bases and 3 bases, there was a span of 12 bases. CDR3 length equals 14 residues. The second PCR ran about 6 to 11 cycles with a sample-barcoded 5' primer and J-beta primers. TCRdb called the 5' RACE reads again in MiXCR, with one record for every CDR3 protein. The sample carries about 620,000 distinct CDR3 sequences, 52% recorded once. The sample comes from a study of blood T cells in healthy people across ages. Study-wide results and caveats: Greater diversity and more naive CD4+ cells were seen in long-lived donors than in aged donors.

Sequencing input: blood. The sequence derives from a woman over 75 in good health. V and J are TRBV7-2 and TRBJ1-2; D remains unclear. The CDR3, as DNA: TGTGCCAGCAGCTCGCCTAATCGCTACTATGGCTACACCTTC. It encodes CASSSPNRYYGYTF.